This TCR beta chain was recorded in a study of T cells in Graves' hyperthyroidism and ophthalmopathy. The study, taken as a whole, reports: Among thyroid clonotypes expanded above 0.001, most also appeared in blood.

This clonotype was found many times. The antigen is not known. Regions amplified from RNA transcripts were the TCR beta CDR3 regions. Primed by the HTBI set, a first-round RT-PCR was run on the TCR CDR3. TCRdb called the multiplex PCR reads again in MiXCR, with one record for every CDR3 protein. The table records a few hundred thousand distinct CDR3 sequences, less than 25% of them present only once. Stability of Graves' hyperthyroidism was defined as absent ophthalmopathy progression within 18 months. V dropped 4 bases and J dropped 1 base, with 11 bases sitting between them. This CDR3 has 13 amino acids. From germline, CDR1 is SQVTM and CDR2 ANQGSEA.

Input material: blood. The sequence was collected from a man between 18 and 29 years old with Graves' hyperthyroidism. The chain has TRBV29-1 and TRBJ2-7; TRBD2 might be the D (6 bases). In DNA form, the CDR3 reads TGCAGCGTTGTCCTAGCGCCTTCCTACGAGCAGTACTTC. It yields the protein CSVVLAPSYEQYF.